This TCR beta chain derives from a study of vaccination effects on CD4 cells after COVID-19. Within the ViraFEST assay, antigen-specific CD4+ T cells underwent expansion with viral peptide pools prior to sequencing. Isolating CD4+ T cells followed approximately 9 days of culture. Two-dose BNT162b2 or mRNA-1273 vaccination was given to participants. For this clone: Antigen unknown.

TCRdb's table, derived via immunoSEQ multiplex PCR, lists solely in-frame clones and lacks some. The sample has over 30,000 clones; roughly 82% are singletons. This CDR3 has 14 residues. CDR1 and CDR2 from the germline V gene are SGHNT and YYREEE (reference sequence). V shed 4 bases, J shed 8 bases, and the junction held 9 bases outside the gene matches. V is TRBV5-4 and J is TRBJ1-2; TRBD1 matches 9 bases. The material sequenced was CD4+ T cells from PBMCs cultured with HCoV-NL63 spike peptides, taken after COVID-19 vaccination. This clonotype was sampled from a human donor who received a COVID-19 vaccine. Some clones in this sample may be carry-over from other donors' samples. The CDR3 is CASSPDRGSGGYTF. The CDR3 DNA reads as TGTGCCAGCAGCCCCGACAGGGGGTCAGGAGGCTACACCTTC. The full variable domain, completed using reference TRBV5-4 and TRBJ1-2, is ETGVTQSPTHLIKTRGQQVTLRCSSQSGHNTVSWYQQALGQGPQFIFQYYREEENGRGNFPPRFSGLQFPNYSSELNVNALELDDSALYLCASSPDRGSGGYTFGSGTRLTVV.